The 21 T cell receptor beta chains presented below share a single source sample, sequenced in a study of blood T cell repertoires in COVID-19. The repertoire was sequenced with immunoSEQ multiplex PCR; TCRdb's copy has only in-frame clones and lacks some. The sample carries around 140,000 clones, 70% to 90% recorded once. What was sequenced was peripheral blood. The receptors shown here come from a human donor with acute or convalescent COVID-19. The donor label of this sample is uncertain.

The V and J genes are TRBV19 and TRBJ1-5, with D possibly being TRBD1 (5 bases). Trimming took off 4 bases at V and 11 bases at J, with 30 bases between the two ends. Germline loops: CDR1 LNHDA, CDR2 SQIVND (reference sequence). The CDR3 extends over 18 amino acids. In nucleotides, the CDR3 is TGTGCCAGTAGTACCCAGGGAGGGACGGTATATAGCAATCAAGCCCAGCATTTT. This gives the protein CASSTQGGTVYSNQAQHF.

This clone was picked up one time. The rearrangement uses TRBV6-4 and TRBJ2-3, with 8 positions matching TRBD2. Germline CDR1 and CDR2: MRHNA and SNTAGT. The CDR3 sequence is 14 residues long. The V gene end was trimmed by 2 bases and the J gene end by 3 bases; junction bases not matched to a gene: 1. This CDR3 is CASSDERETDTQYF. DNA of the CDR3: TGTGCCAGCAGTGACGAGCGGGAGACAGATACGCAGTATTTT.

The CDR3 spells CATSDGGQGNTEAFF. The CDR3 DNA is TGTGCCACCAGTGATGGCGGACAGGGGAACACTGAAGCTTTCTTT. V gene TRBV24-1 combines with J gene TRBJ1-1; 8 bases line up with TRBD1. The CDR3 is 15 amino acids. Per the germline V gene, CDR1 is KGHDR and CDR2 is SFDVKD. V lost 3 bases to trimming and J lost 1 base; unmatched junction nucleotides: 3.

The chain links TRBV9 to TRBJ1-1, with D perhaps TRBD1 (5 bases). The germline CDR1 and CDR2 sequences are SGDLS and YYNGEE. V lost 4 bases and J lost 1, with 11 bases in between. This CDR3 comprises 14 residues. CDR3 DNA sequence: TGTGCCAGCAGCTTTACTACAGGGAACACTGAAGCTTTCTTT. Amino acid sequence: CASSFTTGNTEAFF.

The CDR3: CASRRTGGGQPQHF. CDR3 bases: TGTGCCAGCAGAAGGACAGGCGGGGGGCAGCCCCAGCATTTT. The rearrangement uses TRBV27 and TRBJ1-5, with 7 bases matching TRBD1. CDR3 length: 14 amino acids. The V gene's germline CDR1 is MNHEY and CDR2 SMNVEV (reference sequence). Trimming took 6 bases from V and 7 from J; bases not matched to a gene: 9.

The chain carries TRBV5-1 and TRBJ2-1; D call uncertain. The CDR3 runs 15 residues. Germline lookup yields CDR1 SGHRS and CDR2 YFSETQ. Trimming cost V 1 base and J 0 bases, with 8 bases left between them. CDR3 amino acids: CASSLSESSYNEQFF. The CDR3 DNA is TGCGCCAGCAGCTTGTCGGAGAGCTCCTACAATGAGCAGTTCTTC.

V and J are TRBV30 and TRBJ1-2, with 7 bases fitting TRBD1. Germline loops: CDR1 GTSNPN, CDR2 SVGIG (reference sequence). J gave up 4 bases and V 3 bases, and 2 bases lay outside the gene matches. There are 12 residues in the CDR3. The CDR3 region is CAWRDRSYGYTF. In DNA, the CDR3 is TGTGCCTGGAGGGACAGGTCCTATGGCTACACCTTC. Combining the CDR3 with reference TRBV30 and TRBJ1-2 gives the whole variable domain SQTIHQWPATLVQPVGSPLSLECTVEGTSNPNLYWYRQAAGRGLQLLFYSVGIGQISSEVPQNLSASRPQDRQFILSSKKLLLSDSGFYLCAWRDRSYGYTFGSGTRLTVV.

The chain joins TRBV7-2 to TRBJ1-3; 7 bases fit TRBD1. The CDR3 is made up of 15 amino acids. With 8 bases clipped from V and 0 bases from J, the junction kept 7 bases outside the gene matches. Germline V lookup: CDR1 SGHTA, CDR2 FQGNSA. Written as DNA, the CDR3 is TGTGCCAGCGGGGACAGAGGCCGCTCTGGAAACACCATATATTTT. This translates into CASGDRGRSGNTIYF. The full variable domain, its missing parts supplied by reference TRBV7-2 and TRBJ1-3, is GAGVSQSPSNKVTEKGKDVELRCDPISGHTALYWYRQSLGQGLEFLIYFQGNSAPDKSGLPSDRFSAERTGGSVSTLTIQRTQQEDSAVYLCASGDRGRSGNTIYFGEGSWLTVV.

This chain joins TRBV7-9 and TRBJ2-7, with TRBD2 identical over 7 bases. CDR1 and CDR2 from the germline V gene are SEHNR and FQNEAQ (reference sequence). The V and J ends lost 2 bases and 9 bases, in that order; junction bases with no gene match: 4. The CDR3 consists of 12 residues. DNA for the CDR3: TGTGCCAGCAGCTTATCTTCGGGGGGGCAGTACTTC. This gives the protein CASSLSSGGQYF.

This clone was seen a single time. For the CDR3, the DNA is TGCGCCAGCAGCTCGGACAGGGGTCTGAGTACTGAAGCTTTCTTT. Translation gives CASSSDRGLSTEAFF. The rearrangement uses TRBV5-1 and TRBJ1-1; 9 bases agree with TRBD1. J gave up 5 bases and V 3 bases, and 8 bases lay outside the gene matches. The CDR3 is 15 amino acids. Germline loops: CDR1 SGHRS, CDR2 YFSETQ.

The chain links TRBV6-5 to TRBJ1-5, with TRBD1 matching 9 bases. The CDR3 is 15 amino acids. The junction had 7 bases not matched to a gene; V was cut back by 6 bases and J by 4 bases. The germline V gene has CDR1 MNHEY and CDR2 SVGAGI. In DNA, the CDR3 is TGTGCCAGCAGAGCGGGACAGGGTGGTAATCAGCCCCAGCATTTT. Translation gives CASRAGQGGNQPQHF.

CDR3 loop: CASSFSVNTEAFF. The DNA of the CDR3 is TGTGCCAGCAGCTTTTCGGTGAACACTGAAGCTTTCTTT. The J gene is TRBJ1-1, the V gene TRBV11-3; D gene unclear. V was pared by 3 bases and J by 0 bases, with 5 bases between. The CDR3 has 13 residues. Per germline, CDR1 SGHNT and CDR2 YENEEA.

The rearrangement uses TRBV11-2 and TRBJ1-2; tentative D call: TRBD1 (5 bases). V lost 0 bases and J 4 bases, leaving 9 bases between the germline ends. The CDR3 loop spans 14 amino acids. Germline V gene lookup returns CDR1 SGHAT and CDR2 FQNNGV. CDR3 loop: CASSLEGTGYGYTF. CDR3 DNA sequence: TGTGCCAGCAGCTTAGAAGGTACAGGCTATGGCTACACCTTC. Drawing the rest from reference TRBV11-2 and TRBJ1-2, the complete variable domain is EAGVAQSPRYKIIEKRQSVAFWCNPISGHATLYWYQQILGQGPKLLIQFQNNGVVDDSQLPKDRFSAERLKGVDSTLKIQPAKLEDSAVYLCASSLEGTGYGYTFGSGTRLTVV.

The chain links TRBV5-1 to TRBJ1-3, with TRBD1 matching over 9 bases. Looked up from germline, CDR1 is SGHRS and CDR2 is YFSETQ. V lost 8 bases to trimming and J lost 0 bases; unmatched junction nucleotides: 6. The CDR3 is 15 amino acids. The CDR3 bases are TGCGCCAGTAAACAGGGGGCCAGCTCTGGAAACACCATATATTTT. This codes for CASKQGASSGNTIYF.

The V and J genes are TRBV28 and TRBJ1-1, with D possibly TRBD1 on 5 matching bases. There are 11 residues in the CDR3. Germline V gene data show CDR1 as MDHEN and CDR2 as SYDVKM. V was clipped by 4 bases and J by 8 bases, with 8 bases between them. In DNA, the CDR3 is TGTGCCAGCAGTTCGACAGCGGAAGCTTTCTTT. The encoded protein is CASSSTAEAFF.

This chain uses TRBV4-3 with TRBJ1-2; D perhaps matches TRBD1 (5 bases). Germline V CDR1 and CDR2: LGHNA, YSLEER. V lost 0 bases to trimming and J lost 7 bases, with 12 bases between them. CDR3 length: 14 residues. CDR3 sequence: CASSQDIQASGYTF. The DNA for the CDR3 is TGCGCCAGCAGCCAAGATATACAGGCCTCTGGCTACACCTTC.

The V call is TRBV10-3, the J call TRBJ1-5, with D perhaps matching TRBD1 (6 bases). Trimming cost V 10 bases and J 2 bases, with 12 bases left between them. Germline CDR1 ENHRY, CDR2 SYGVKD. The CDR3 runs 13 residues. The CDR3 reads CATRTDGNQPQHF. The CDR3 DNA follows: TGTGCCACCCGGACAGACGGCAATCAGCCCCAGCATTTT.

The genes are TRBV3-1 (or the pseudogene TRBV3-2) and TRBJ1-4; the D gene is possibly TRBD1 (6 bases). This CDR3 is built from 15 residues. Trimming removed 3 bases at V and 3 bases at J, with 11 bases between. In germline, CDR1 is LGHDT, CDR2 YNNKEL (reference sequence). The CDR3 loop reads CASSHNRAANEKLFF. CDR3 coding DNA: TGTGCCAGCAGCCACAACAGGGCAGCTAATGAAAAACTGTTTTTT.

This clone appeared a single time. The junction and the germline gene differ at one end; a read error may be behind it. The rearrangement joins TRBV11-3 to TRBJ2-2; tentative D call: TRBD2 (6 bases). The germline gives CDR1 SGHNT, CDR2 YENEEA. This CDR3 comprises 15 residues. The DNA of the CDR3 is TGTGCCAGCGGCTTGGAGGGAGACAACACCGGGGAGCTGTTTTTT. Translating gives CASGLEGDNTGELFF.

As DNA, the CDR3 is TGTGCCAGCAGGGGGACAGGGGATGGCTACACCTTC. Protein sequence: CASRGTGDGYTF. The rearrangement links TRBV2 to TRBJ1-2; the match to TRBD1 covers 10 bases. This CDR3 is built from 12 residues. Germline-derived CDR1 and CDR2 are SNHLY and FYNNEI. V dropped 6 bases and J dropped 6; count of bases not matched to a gene: 1.

The CDR3: CASTWWGGQGYTF. In nucleotides, the CDR3 is TGTGCCAGCACCTGGTGGGGGGGCCAGGGCTACACCTTC. The chain couples TRBV5-6 to TRBJ1-2, with a weak D call TRBD1 (6 bases). Trimming stripped 6 bases from V and 8 bases from J, with 17 bases between. The CDR3 totals 13 residues. Per germline, CDR1 SGHDT and CDR2 YYEEEE.